Below, 9 T cell receptor beta chains from the same sample are listed, as sequenced in a study of regulatory T cells in long-lasting Graves disease (dated by TCRdb to the early 2020s). Library construction relied on multiplex PCR. The reads were generated on an Illumina HiSeq 4000. To build TCR beta libraries, CDR3 regions were amplified by Arm-PCR using iRepertoire HTBI primers. TCRdb reran the public reads through fastp at Q25 and MiXCR, keeping productive beta chains. Records with the same CDR3 protein are collapsed into one entry carrying the most frequent genes and DNA. For this sample the table gives roughly 380,000 distinct CDR3 sequences, of which over 15% were detected only once. The top ten constitute approximately 30% of the sample. In light of the paper, this sample's time point label describes: newly diagnosed GD, antithyroid drugs for less than 3 months. For both TCR sequencing and RNA sequencing, RNA was extracted from PBMCs using TRIzol.

The sample also formed part of further work on T cells in Graves' hyperthyroidism and ophthalmopathy.

The source was peripheral blood mononuclear cells (PBMCs), collected at new diagnosis, from a patient treated with antithyroid drugs. Receptor source: a middle-aged man with Graves disease. Donor details come from another sample of the same person, matched by shared clones.

A word on this clonotype: At one boundary the junction diverges from the germline segment, which might be a read error. This chain links TRBV5-1 with TRBJ1-1; D not certain. Germline CDR1 reads SGHRS; CDR2 reads YFSETQ. The CDR3 contains 15 residues. CDR3: CASSLAVLLNTEAFF. CDR3 DNA sequence: TGTGCCAGCAGCTTAGCGGTATTGTTGAACACTGAAGCTTTCTTT.

This chain joins TRBV27 and TRBJ1-2; unclear D gene. V lost 6 bases to trimming and J lost 3 bases, with 8 bases between them. In germline, CDR1 is MNHEY, CDR2 SMNVEV (reference sequence). The CDR3 runs to 12 residues. CDR3 nucleotide sequence: TGTGCCAGCAGGTCACAGTACTATGGCTACACCTTC. Amino acid sequence: CASRSQYYGYTF.

The chain links TRBV28 to TRBJ1-2, with D perhaps TRBD1 (6 bases). The CDR3 sequence is 12 residues long. The germline V gene encodes CDR1 MDHEN and CDR2 SYDVKM. V lost 6 bases to trimming and J lost 7 bases, with 12 bases between them. The CDR3 DNA reads as TGTGCCAGCAGCCAACAGGGCGTTGGCTACACCTTC. Protein: CASSQQGVGYTF.

The chain employs TRBV7-2 and TRBJ2-3, with D hard to call. Looked up from germline, CDR1 is SGHTA and CDR2 is FQGNSA. The CDR3 consists of 14 residues. V lost 11 bases and J 3 bases, leaving 18 bases between the germline ends. As DNA, the CDR3 is TGTGCCCTAGGACCCAGAACTCTTACAGATACGCAGTATTTT. Its protein is CALGPRTLTDTQYF. Complete variable domain (other parts from reference TRBV7-2 and TRBJ2-3): GAGVSQSPSNKVTEKGKDVELRCDPISGHTALYWYRQSLGQGLEFLIYFQGNSAPDKSGLPSDRFSAERTGGSVSTLTIQRTQQEDSAVYLCALGPRTLTDTQYFGPGTRLTVL.

This clonotype was counted ten times or more. This sequence joins TRBV6-1 and TRBJ2-5; D possibly corresponds to TRBD1 (6 bases). From germline, CDR1 is MNHNS and CDR2 SASEGT. This CDR3 has 13 residues. V was shortened by 6 bases and J by 5 bases, with 13 bases between the two germline ends. CDR3 sequence (DNA): TGTGCCAGCAGCAGACAGGTCCTGGAGACCCAGTACTTC. It yields the protein CASSRQVLETQYF.

The chain combines TRBV10-3 with TRBJ1-5, with a possible D match to TRBD1 (6 bases). Trimming took off 10 bases at V and 5 bases at J, with 24 bases between the two ends. The CDR3 spans 16 residues. The germline V gene has CDR1 ENHRY and CDR2 SYGVKD. CDR3 in amino acids: CATGWAWGGQDQPQHF. The DNA for the CDR3 is TGTGCCACCGGATGGGCCTGGGGGGGCCAGGATCAGCCCCAGCATTTT.

The chain employs TRBV10-3 and TRBJ2-1, with D possibly matching TRBD1 (5 bases). Germline V CDR1 and CDR2: ENHRY, SYGVKD. V was cut by 8 bases and J by 7 bases, with 12 bases left in between. The CDR3 runs to 12 residues. The CDR3 DNA is TGTGCCATCGGCAGGGCGGAGAATGAGCAGTTCTTC. Translating gives CAIGRAENEQFF.

In this sample, this clonotype turned up many times. V usage is TRBV27 and J usage is TRBJ2-7, with 8 bases that match TRBD2. Germline lookup yields CDR1 MNHEY and CDR2 SMNVEV (reference sequence). The CDR3 consists of 16 residues. The ends lost 6 bases at V and 2 bases at J; junction bases unmatched: 12. CDR3 nucleotides: TGTGCCAGCAGACTCAGTATAGCGGGGCAAACCTACGAGCAGTACTTC. Translation gives CASRLSIAGQTYEQYF.

This chain connects TRBV11-2 to TRBJ1-1; 8 nucleotides match TRBD1. Germline assignment: CDR1 SGHAT and CDR2 FQNNGV. The CDR3 has 11 amino acids. V was clipped by 4 bases and J by 11 bases; unmatched bases: 3. CDR3 bases: TGTGCCAGCAGCTCAGGGGGCATGGCTTTCTTT. It yields the protein CASSSGGMAFF.